A single T cell receptor (beta chain) is shown here with its context. This entry belongs to a study of blood T cell repertoires in COVID-19. Germline V gene lookup returns CDR1 SGHKS and CDR2 YYEKEE (reference sequence). The CDR3 totals 15 residues. The trim removed 1 base at V and 9 bases at J, leaving 6 bases unmatched. The protocol was immunoSEQ multiplex PCR, while the TCRdb copy is restricted to in-frame clones and leaves out a portion. The profile shows roughly 100,000 clones, 70% to 90% of them singletons. This TCR was recovered from a man aged 45-65 years in a cohort sampled during active COVID-19. Sequenced material: peripheral blood. The chain combines TRBV5-5 with TRBJ2-1; 11 positions agree with TRBD1. Written as DNA, the CDR3 is TGTGCCAGCAGCTTGCGAACCGGGACAGGGGGTGAGCAGTTCTTC. Protein: CASSLRTGTGGEQFF.